One sample yielded the 31 T cell receptor beta chains listed below, sequenced in a study of T cell responses to AZD1222 COVID-19 vaccine. This table comes from immunoSEQ multiplex PCR, and its TCRdb copy is limited to in-frame clones, with some not included. The data contain more than 95,000 clones, 80% to 90% of them singletons. Sequenced material: peripheral blood, taken on day 0 of MenACWY control vaccination. All receptors come from an adult in good health.

This chain joins TRBV15 and TRBJ1-4, with D possibly matching TRBD1 (5 bases). The germline V and J ends were trimmed by 0 bases and 10 bases, with 15 bases remaining between them. The length of the CDR3 is 15 residues. CDR1 and CDR2 (germline): LNHNV, YYDKDF (reference sequence). CDR3 sequence (DNA): TGTGCCACCAGCAGAGAAGGAACAGGTGTGGGAAAACTGTTTTTT. Translating it yields CATSREGTGVGKLFF. The whole variable domain, remainder taken from reference TRBV15 and TRBJ1-4, is DAMVIQNPRYQVTQFGKPVTLSCSQTLNHNVMYWYQQKSSQAPKLLFHYYDKDFNNEADTPDNFQSRRPNTSFCFLDIRSPGLGDTAMYLCATSREGTGVGKLFFGSGTQLSVL.

V and J are TRBV20-1 and TRBJ2-7; 8 bases are a match to TRBD1. J was trimmed by 6 bases and V by 5 bases; bases with no gene match: 3. Per germline, CDR1 DFQATT and CDR2 SNEGSKA (reference sequence). The CDR3 is 11 residues long. Written as DNA, the CDR3 is TGCAGTGCTGGACAGGGTTCCGAGCAGTACTTC. Its protein is CSAGQGSEQYF.

This clone occurred a few times. V is TRBV18 and J is TRBJ1-3, with D unresolved. The CDR3 length is 14 residues. Trimming took off 4 bases at V and 2 bases at J, with 9 bases between the two ends. CDR1 KGHSH and CDR2 LQKENI come from the germline V gene. The chain's CDR3 is CASSLLQTGNTIYF. The CDR3 nucleotides are TGTGCCAGCTCACTACTTCAAACTGGAAACACCATATATTTT.

This chain connects TRBV6-1 to TRBJ2-4; 9 nucleotides line up with TRBD2. The CDR3 is 16 residues long. Germline V lookup: CDR1 MNHNS, CDR2 SASEGT. Trimming at V came to 4 bases and at J to 4 bases, leaving 8 bases not matched to a gene. CDR3 loop: CASSGGGGARKNIQYF. The CDR3 region has the DNA TGTGCCAGCAGTGGAGGCGGGGGGGCCCGTAAAAACATTCAGTACTTC.

The chain has TRBV18 and TRBJ2-6; D perhaps matches TRBD1 (6 bases). Germline V gene sequence: CDR1 KGHSH, CDR2 LQKENI. CDR3 length equals 17 residues. V dropped 3 bases and J dropped 1 base, with 13 bases sitting between them. The CDR3 DNA follows: TGTGCCAGCTCACCTTCGGGAACAGGGTCTGGGGCCAACGTCCTGACTTTC. As protein: CASSPSGTGSGANVLTF. The complete variable domain, with remaining parts taken from reference TRBV18 and TRBJ2-6, reads NAGVMQNPRHLVRRRGQEARLRCSPMKGHSHVYWYRQLPEEGLKFMVYLQKENIIDESGMPKERFSAEFPKEGPSILRIQQVVRGDSAAYFCASSPSGTGSGANVLTFGAGSRLTVL.

The chain joins TRBV5-6 to TRBJ2-1, with D possibly being TRBD1 or TRBD2 (6 bases each). In germline, CDR1 is SGHDT, CDR2 YYEEEE. The CDR3 covers 14 residues. V gave up 2 bases and J gave up 8 bases, with 14 bases separating them. DNA of the CDR3: TGTGCCAGCAGCTTTGGAGGGGGAGCGGATGAGCAGTTCTTC. Translated, it gives CASSFGGGADEQFF.

The chain carries TRBV28 and TRBJ1-5, with TRBD1 identical over 8 bases. V lost 11 bases to trimming and J lost 6 bases; unmatched junction nucleotides: 6. Germline assignment: CDR1 MDHEN and CDR2 SYDVKM. The CDR3 sequence is 12 residues long. This CDR3 reads CAGGTGRQPQHF. The CDR3, as DNA: TGTGCCGGGGGGACAGGTCGTCAGCCCCAGCATTTT.

This clone occurred once. This rearrangement joins TRBV2 to TRBJ2-5; D is unclear. Trimming took off 3 bases at V and 0 bases at J, with 14 bases between the two ends. CDR1 is SNHLY and CDR2 is FYNNEI in the germline V gene. The CDR3 runs 16 residues. The CDR3, as DNA: TGTGCCAGCAGTGAGTTGCTACAAGGGTACCAAGAGACCCAGTACTTC. Amino acids: CASSELLQGYQETQYF.

This clone was recorded once. The rearrangement joins TRBV18 to TRBJ1-1; D is ambiguous. The CDR3 totals 16 residues. Germline loops: CDR1 KGHSH, CDR2 LQKENI. V was trimmed by 4 bases and J by 1 base, leaving 16 bases between them. Here the CDR3 DNA reads TGTGCCAGCTCACTAACAGCATCAGTGGGGAACACTGAAGCTTTCTTT. Translating it yields CASSLTASVGNTEAFF.

The V gene is TRBV2, the J gene TRBJ1-3; D is unclear. Trimming cost V 3 bases and J 0 bases, with 6 bases left between them. The CDR3 contains 14 residues. CDR1 is SNHLY and CDR2 is FYNNEI in the germline V gene. The CDR3 sequence is CASSDFSSGNTIYF. The CDR3 DNA reads as TGTGCCAGCAGTGATTTCAGCTCTGGAAACACCATATATTTT.

This chain links TRBV19 with TRBJ2-7; a weak D match, TRBD1 (7 bases). V was pared by 5 bases and J by 7 bases, with 15 bases between. This CDR3 region has 13 residues. The germline gives CDR1 LNHDA, CDR2 SQIVND (reference sequence). The CDR3 loop reads CASSSGGPSEQYF. In DNA, the CDR3 is TGTGCCAGTAGTTCAGGGGGGCCATCTGAGCAGTACTTC.

The chain recombines TRBV7-8 with TRBJ2-5; D possibly corresponds to TRBD1 (6 bases). The V gene lost 6 bases and the J gene lost 3 bases, with 14 bases spanning the gap. This CDR3 has 14 residues. Germline V lookup: CDR1 SGHVS, CDR2 FQNEAQ. CDR3 bases: TGTGCCAGCAGACACACAGGGACCAAAGAGACCCAGTACTTC. Protein product: CASRHTGTKETQYF.

The gene calls are TRBV30 and TRBJ1-6, with D tentatively TRBD1 (6 bases). The CDR3 is made up of 16 amino acids. Looked up from germline, CDR1 is GTSNPN and CDR2 is SVGIG (reference sequence). Trimming pared 3 bases from V and 7 bases from J, leaving 19 bases between. The CDR3, as DNA: TGTGCCTGGAGGTCATGGGCCGGGACATCAAATTCACCCCTCCACTTT. Its translation: CAWRSWAGTSNSPLHF.

The rearrangement joins TRBV7-8 to TRBJ2-1; 8 bases are a match to TRBD1. Germline V gene lookup returns CDR1 SGHVS and CDR2 FQNEAQ. Trimming removed 8 bases from V and 6 bases from J; junction bases left unmatched: 9. This CDR3 has 14 residues. The CDR3, as DNA: TGTGCCAGCCAGGACAGGGTGGTACCCAATGAGCAGTTCTTC. It specifies CASQDRVVPNEQFF.

The chain carries TRBV24-1 and TRBJ1-2; possible D gene TRBD1, 5 bases. Germline CDR1 is KGHDR and CDR2 is SFDVKD. V was cut by 7 bases and J by 3 bases, with 8 bases left in between. CDR3 length equals 12 residues. The CDR3 reads CATSDSYYGYTF. The CDR3 nucleotides read TGTGCCACCAGCGACAGTTACTATGGCTACACCTTC.

The chain recombines TRBV24-1 with TRBJ1-1; D perhaps matches TRBD1 (5 bases). Germline V gives CDR1 KGHDR, CDR2 SFDVKD. The CDR3 sequence is 14 residues long. V was shortened by 5 bases and J by 5 bases, with 14 bases between the two germline ends. CDR3 coding DNA: TGTGCCACCAGTGTGGGAAAGAGGGGTACTGAAGCTTTCTTT. Its translation: CATSVGKRGTEAFF.

The V gene is TRBV3-1 (or the pseudogene TRBV3-2), the J gene TRBJ1-3; 8 nucleotides match TRBD1. CDR3 length: 15 amino acids. CDR1 is LGHDT, CDR2 YNNKEL, per germline (reference sequence). The V gene end was trimmed by 6 bases and the J gene end by 4 bases; junction bases not matched to a gene: 8. In DNA, the CDR3 is TGTGCCAGCAGACTGATGGGACAGGTCGGAAACACCATATATTTT. Translation: CASRLMGQVGNTIYF.

The chain links TRBV6-5 to TRBJ1-2, with no clear D. This CDR3 contains 12 residues. Germline V CDR1 and CDR2: MNHEY, SVGAGI. The ends were cut back, 8 bases at V and 4 bases at J, with 11 bases in the middle. The chain's CDR3 is CASGRGGYGYTF. In DNA form, the CDR3 reads TGTGCCAGCGGAAGAGGTGGCTATGGCTACACCTTC.

The chain is built from TRBV10-3 and TRBJ1-5; D unclear. The CDR3 runs 14 residues. Germline CDR1 and CDR2: ENHRY and SYGVKD. Trimming removed 1 base at V and 3 bases at J, with 7 bases between. CDR3 DNA sequence: TGTGCCATCAGTGAGTTGGGAGACAATCAGCCCCAGCATTTT. Translation: CAISELGDNQPQHF.

V gene TRBV5-1 combines with J gene TRBJ1-1, with 7 bases fitting TRBD1. Germline CDR1 is SGHRS and CDR2 is YFSETQ. After removal of 3 bases from V and 1 base from J, the junction contained 3 bases not matched to a gene. The CDR3 extends over 14 amino acids. Written as DNA, the CDR3 is TGCGCCAGCAGCTCCCGGACAGGGAACACTGAAGCTTTCTTT. This encodes CASSSRTGNTEAFF.

The rearrangement uses TRBV18 and TRBJ2-3; a weak D match, TRBD1 (6 bases). This CDR3 has 13 amino acids. Germline V gene data show CDR1 as KGHSH and CDR2 as LQKENI. Trimming cost V 5 bases and J 6 bases, with 12 bases left between them. CDR3 sequence reads: CASSGGTKDTQYF. The CDR3 DNA sequence: TGTGCCAGCTCAGGGGGCACTAAGGATACGCAGTATTTT.

The chain links TRBV28 to TRBJ1-1; no definite D call. The CDR3 contains 12 residues. CDR1 is MDHEN, CDR2 SYDVKM, per germline. Trimming removed 0 bases at V and 7 bases at J, with 6 bases between. CDR3 loop: CASSLWGGEAFF. The CDR3 DNA is TGTGCCAGCAGTTTATGGGGTGGTGAAGCTTTCTTT.

The rearrangement uses TRBV6-5 and TRBJ2-3; D might be TRBD2 (5 bases). The CDR3 extends over 14 amino acids. Germline CDR1 MNHEY, CDR2 SVGAGI. Between the trimmed V and J ends, which lost 6 bases and 1 base, there was a span of 11 bases. In DNA, the CDR3 is TGTGCCAGCAGGCCCATCGGGGGCACAGATACGCAGTATTTT. This gives the protein CASRPIGGTDTQYF.

This clone was seen only once. The J gene is TRBJ2-1, the V gene TRBV28; D gene uncertain. CDR3 length: 10 residues. Per the germline V gene, CDR1 is MDHEN and CDR2 is SYDVKM. Trimming stripped 10 bases from V and 5 bases from J, with 6 bases between. The CDR3 DNA is TGTGCCACCATAAACAATGAGCAGTTCTTC. It yields the protein CATINNEQFF.

The V and J genes are TRBV7-9 and TRBJ2-1, with a possible D match to TRBD2 (6 bases). The CDR3 spans 17 residues. Trimming pared 1 base from V and 0 bases from J, leaving 13 bases between. Germline CDR1 SEHNR, CDR2 FQNEAQ (reference sequence). CDR3 coding DNA: TGTGCCAGCAGCTTAGTGGGGACTCGAAGCTCCTACAATGAGCAGTTCTTC. This codes for CASSLVGTRSSYNEQFF.

The V call is TRBV12-3 or TRBV12-4, the J call TRBJ2-5, with D perhaps TRBD1 (5 bases). V was pared by 6 bases and J by 5 bases, with 7 bases between. This CDR3 has 11 residues. CDR3 sequence: CASSPGETQYF. CDR3 nucleotides: TGTGCCAGCAGCCCAGGGGAGACCCAGTACTTC.

The genes are TRBV5-4 and TRBJ2-7, with 9 nucleotides matching TRBD1. The CDR3 totals 14 residues. Germline CDR1 is SGHNT and CDR2 is YYREEE (reference sequence). V lost 0 bases to trimming and J lost 3 bases; unmatched junction nucleotides: 1. Here the CDR3 DNA reads TGTGCCAGCAGCTTGGCGGGACAGGGCTACGAGCAGTACTTC. Amino acid sequence: CASSLAGQGYEQYF.

The V and J genes are TRBV5-8 and TRBJ2-1; 11 positions match TRBD2. Germline V gene lookup returns CDR1 SGHTS and CDR2 YDEGEE. Germline trimming cut 4 bases from V and 3 bases from J; bases unmatched to any gene: 6. The CDR3 totals 16 residues. CDR3 residues: CASSTGLAGFYNEQFF. The CDR3 DNA is TGTGCCAGCAGCACCGGACTAGCGGGTTTCTACAATGAGCAGTTCTTC.

Only a few counts were recorded for this clone. This sequence joins TRBV28 and TRBJ1-1, with D possibly being TRBD1 (5 bases). The CDR3 is 14 amino acids. V was trimmed by 5 bases and J by 0 bases, leaving 10 bases between them. CDR1 and CDR2 (germline): MDHEN, SYDVKM. The chain's CDR3 is CASSRGGMNTEAFF. For the CDR3, the DNA is TGTGCCAGCAGTCGGGGGGGGATGAACACTGAAGCTTTCTTT.

This clone was seen a few times. This chain uses TRBV4-1 with TRBJ1-1; D unresolved. V lost 1 base, J lost 2 bases, and 8 bases lay in between. Looked up from germline, CDR1 is MGHRA and CDR2 is YSYEKL. The CDR3 runs to 14 residues. For the CDR3, the DNA is TGCGCCAGCAGCCAAGGCCCCTATAACACTGAAGCTTTCTTT. It specifies CASSQGPYNTEAFF.

The chain has TRBV5-1 and TRBJ1-2; 9 bases fit TRBD1. Germline V gene sequence: CDR1 SGHRS, CDR2 YFSETQ. V was clipped by 1 base and J by 7 bases; unmatched bases: 8. CDR3 length equals 15 residues. Here the CDR3 DNA reads TGCGCCAGCAGCTTGAACAGGGGGCTTTTCAGTGGCTACACCTTC. Protein product: CASSLNRGLFSGYTF.